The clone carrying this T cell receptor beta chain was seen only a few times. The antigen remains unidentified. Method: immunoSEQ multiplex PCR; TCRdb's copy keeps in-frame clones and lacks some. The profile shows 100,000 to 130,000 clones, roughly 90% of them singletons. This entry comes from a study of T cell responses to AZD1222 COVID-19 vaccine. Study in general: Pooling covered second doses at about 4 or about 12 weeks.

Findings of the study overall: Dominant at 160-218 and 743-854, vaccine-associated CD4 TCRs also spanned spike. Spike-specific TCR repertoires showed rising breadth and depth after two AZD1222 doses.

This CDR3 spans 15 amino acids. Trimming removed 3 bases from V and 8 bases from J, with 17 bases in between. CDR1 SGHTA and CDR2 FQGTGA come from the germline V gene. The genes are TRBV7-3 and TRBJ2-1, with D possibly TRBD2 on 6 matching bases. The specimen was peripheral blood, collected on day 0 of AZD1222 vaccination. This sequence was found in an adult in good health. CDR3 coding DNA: TGTGCCAGCAGCTTCCAAGCGGGTCTAGGGGATGAGCAGTTCTTC. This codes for CASSFQAGLGDEQFF. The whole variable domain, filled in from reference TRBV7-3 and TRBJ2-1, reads GAGVSQTPSNKVTEKGKYVELRCDPISGHTALYWYRQSLGQGPEFLIYFQGTGAADDSGLPNDRFFAVRPEGSVSTLKIQRTERGDSAVYLCASSFQAGLGDEQFFGPGTRLTVL.